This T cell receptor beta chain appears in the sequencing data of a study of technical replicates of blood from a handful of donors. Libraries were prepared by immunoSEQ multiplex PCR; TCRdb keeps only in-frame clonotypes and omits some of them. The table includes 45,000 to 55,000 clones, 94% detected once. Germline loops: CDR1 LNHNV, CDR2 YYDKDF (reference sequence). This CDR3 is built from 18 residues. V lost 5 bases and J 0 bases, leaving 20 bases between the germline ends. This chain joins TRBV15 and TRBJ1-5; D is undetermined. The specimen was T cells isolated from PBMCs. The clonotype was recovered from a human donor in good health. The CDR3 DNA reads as TGTGCCACCAGCGGTTTACAGCAGCAGCTCTATAGCAATCAGCCCCAGCATTTT. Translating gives CATSGLQQQLYSNQPQHF.